One sample yielded the 10 T cell receptor beta chains listed below, sequenced in a study of PD-1 blockade in classical Hodgkin lymphoma. Sequencing used immunoSEQ multiplex PCR; TCRdb keeps in-frame clones, though not all of them. This table holds some 30,000 clones, roughly 71% found once. Relapse after autologous stem cell transplantation occurred in every patient, and brentuximab vedotin exposure varied. The sequences come from peripheral blood mononuclear cells (PBMCs), collected before the second cycle of nivolumab. These receptors were taken from a human donor with classical Hodgkin lymphoma.

The chain is built from TRBV10-3 and TRBJ1-3; 11 bases are a match to TRBD1. This CDR3 is 15 amino acids long. Germline V CDR1 and CDR2: ENHRY, SYGVKD. V lost 6 bases, J lost 3 bases, and 4 bases stayed unmatched. The DNA of the CDR3 is TGTGCCATCAGGGGGACAGGGGGAAGTGGAAACACCATATATTTT. The encoded protein is CAIRGTGGSGNTIYF.

This clone was picked up one time. This chain uses TRBV28 with TRBJ2-4; TRBD2 matches 9 bases. Germline V lookup: CDR1 MDHEN, CDR2 SYDVKM. V dropped 6 bases and J dropped 7; count of bases not matched to a gene: 4. This CDR3 contains 13 residues. The CDR3 loop reads CASSGTSPNIQYF. The CDR3 DNA is TGTGCCAGCAGCGGGACTAGCCCGAACATTCAGTACTTC.

The rearrangement uses TRBV4-3 and TRBJ1-1; the D is unclear. The CDR3 sequence is 13 residues long. Germline V CDR1 and CDR2: LGHNA, YSLEER. Deletions cut 0 bases from V and 0 bases from J, with 2 bases between. CDR3 loop: CASSQDLNTEAFF. Here the CDR3 DNA reads TGCGCCAGCAGCCAAGACCTGAACACTGAAGCTTTCTTT.

The chain joins TRBV5-6 to TRBJ2-5; either TRBD1 or TRBD2 may fit D (5 bases each). CDR3 length: 15 amino acids. V lost 4 bases, J lost 2 bases, and 15 bases lay in between. The germline CDR1 and CDR2 sequences are SGHDT and YYEEEE. The CDR3, as DNA: TGTGCCAGCAGCCTCTCGGGACGTAGTCAAGAGACCCAGTACTTC. This codes for CASSLSGRSQETQYF.

The J gene is TRBJ2-2, the V gene TRBV28; D gene ambiguous. Germline assignment: CDR1 MDHEN and CDR2 SYDVKM. The CDR3 consists of 15 residues. V was trimmed by 2 bases and J by 2 bases, leaving 9 bases between them. In nucleotides, the CDR3 is TGTGCCAGCAGTTTACTCGGCGGTAACACCGGGGAGCTGTTTTTT. This encodes CASSLLGGNTGELFF.

V usage is TRBV11-2 and J usage is TRBJ2-2; D is uncertain. This CDR3 region has 15 residues. V was pared by 2 bases and J by 4 bases, with 11 bases between. Germline V lookup: CDR1 SGHAT, CDR2 FQNNGV. The CDR3 sequence: CASSLSVRLTGELFF. The CDR3 DNA sequence: TGTGCCAGCAGCTTATCGGTGCGTCTCACCGGGGAGCTGTTTTTT.

V and J are TRBV5-4 and TRBJ1-1, with D uncertain. The V gene lost 1 base and the J gene lost 0 bases, with 7 bases spanning the gap. CDR3 size: 14 residues. The germline V gene has CDR1 SGHNT and CDR2 YYREEE (reference sequence). The CDR3 loop is CASSLSIMNTEAFF. The CDR3 coding sequence is TGTGCCAGCAGCTTGAGTATCATGAACACTGAAGCTTTCTTT. Based on the CDR3 plus reference TRBV5-4 and TRBJ1-1, the full variable domain is ETGVTQSPTHLIKTRGQQVTLRCSSQSGHNTVSWYQQALGQGPQFIFQYYREEENGRGNFPPRFSGLQFPNYSSELNVNALELDDSALYLCASSLSIMNTEAFFGQGTRLTVV.

The chain combines TRBV11-2 with TRBJ2-7, with TRBD2 as a possible D gene (7 bases). CDR3 length: 19 amino acids. With 5 bases removed from V and 7 bases from J, the gap between germline ends came to 33 bases. Germline V CDR1 and CDR2: SGHAT, FQNNGV. The CDR3 sequence is CASSPGGPVILRLDREQYF. The CDR3 coding sequence is TGTGCCAGCAGCCCCGGGGGGCCCGTAATTCTCCGATTGGACCGGGAGCAGTACTTC.

The genes are TRBV19 and TRBJ2-7; possibly TRBD1 for D (7 bases). Germline V gene data show CDR1 as LNHDA and CDR2 as SQIVND (reference sequence). This CDR3 contains 12 residues. V lost 5 bases and J lost 6, with 11 bases in between. CDR3 sequence reads: CASSFQGGEQYF. The CDR3 coding sequence is TGTGCCAGTAGTTTCCAGGGGGGCGAGCAGTACTTC.

The chain joins TRBV9 to TRBJ1-2; TRBD1 might be the D (6 bases). Germline V gives CDR1 SGDLS, CDR2 YYNGEE. This CDR3 has 15 residues. V lost 0 bases and J lost 4, with 13 bases in between. The CDR3 DNA reads as TGTGCCAGCAGCGTAGCTACAGGGACCCTCTATGGCTACACCTTC. Translated, it gives CASSVATGTLYGYTF.